This is a list of T cell receptor beta chains from one sample in a study of T-cell memory formation after mild COVID-19. TCRdb re-derived calls from the 5' RACE reads in MiXCR, one entry per CDR3 protein. The sample lists roughly 150,000 distinct CDR3 sequences, around 13% occurring once. The sequenced sample was PBMCs or a T cell subset sorted from them (not recorded which). Receptor source: a young man who had mild COVID-19 (a few samples of this study predate the infection). Cell type and time point are not known. CDR3s include the opening cysteine and the closing phenylalanine or tryptophan. The D gene is left open where the match is weak. The size of a clone is reported for some rows only, either as once, few or many, or as a class for expanded clones.

D | J | V | size | DNA | CDR3
NA | TRBJ1-5 | TRBV20-1 | many | TGCAGTGCCCTGTCGGGGCGTGAAGGCAATCAGCCCCAGCATTTT | CSALSGREGNQPQHF
TRBD1 | TRBJ2-7 | TRBV10-3 | NA | TGTGCCATCAGTGAACAGGGGCCCTACGAGCAGTACTTC | CAISEQGPYEQYF
NA | TRBJ2-3 | TRBV20-1 | NA | TGCAGTGCTAGGCCCTTGGGACCCCTTAGCACAGATACGCAGTATTTT | CSARPLGPLSTDTQYF
TRBD1 | TRBJ1-1 | TRBV7-9 | few | TGTGCCAGCAGCCTACAGGGGGCAGGGGGCACTGAAGCTTTCTTT | CASSLQGAGGTEAFF
TRBD2 | TRBJ2-1 | TRBV6-2/TRBV6-3 | NA | TGTGCCAGCAGTCGAGGGACTAGCGGGGCCTCCTACAATGAGCAGTTCTTC | CASSRGTSGASYNEQFF
NA | TRBJ2-3 | TRBV9 | few | TGTGCCAGCACCCGGGGGCAGGGCACAGATACGCAGTATTTT | CASTRGQGTDTQYF
NA | TRBJ1-1 | TRBV12-3/TRBV12-4 | few | TGTGCCAGCACTCCCCCCCCCTGGGGTAGGGAAGCTTTCTTT | CASTPPPWGREAFF
NA | TRBJ1-2 | TRBV3-1 | few | TGTGCCAGCAGTCCTCTGGACCGGATTGCCGACGGCTACACCTTC | CASSPLDRIADGYTF
TRBD2 | TRBJ2-1 | TRBV12-3/TRBV12-4 | many | TGTGCCAGCAGTTCCAACGGGGGGGTGAGTGAGCAGTTCTTC | CASSSNGGVSEQFF
TRBD2 | TRBJ2-5 | TRBV5-1 | NA | TGCGCCAGCAGCTTGGCGCTAGCGGGGGGATTGAAGACCCAGTACTTC | CASSLALAGGLKTQYF
NA | TRBJ2-3 | TRBV11-2 | many | TGTGCCAGCAGCCTCCTAGTAGATACGCAGTATTTT | CASSLLVDTQYF
NA | TRBJ2-6 | TRBV5-1 | NA | TGCGCCAGCACACGAGGGGGGACCGACAACGTCCTGACTTTC | CASTRGGTDNVLTF
NA | TRBJ1-2 | TRBV7-2 | few | TGTGCCAGCAGCTTAGGAGACCGTTCGAAGGGCTACACCTTC | CASSLGDRSKGYTF